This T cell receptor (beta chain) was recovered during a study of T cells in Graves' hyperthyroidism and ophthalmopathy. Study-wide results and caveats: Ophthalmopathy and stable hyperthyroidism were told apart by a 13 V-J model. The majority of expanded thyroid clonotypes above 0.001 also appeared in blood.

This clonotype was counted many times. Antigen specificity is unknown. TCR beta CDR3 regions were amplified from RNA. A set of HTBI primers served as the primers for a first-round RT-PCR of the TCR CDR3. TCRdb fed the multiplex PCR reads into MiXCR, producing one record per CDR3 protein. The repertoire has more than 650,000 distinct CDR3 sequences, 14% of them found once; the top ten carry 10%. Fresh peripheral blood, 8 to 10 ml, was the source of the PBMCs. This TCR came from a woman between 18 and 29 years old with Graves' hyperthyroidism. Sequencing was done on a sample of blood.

The CDR3 bases are TGTGCCAGCAGCTTAAGTAAAGAGACCCAGTACTTC. Its translation is CASSLSKETQYF. This sequence joins TRBV11-2 and TRBJ2-5; D gene ambiguous. The CDR3 contains 12 residues. Trimming took 2 bases from V and 3 from J, leaving 4 bases between them. Germline CDR1 and CDR2: SGHAT and FQNNGV.